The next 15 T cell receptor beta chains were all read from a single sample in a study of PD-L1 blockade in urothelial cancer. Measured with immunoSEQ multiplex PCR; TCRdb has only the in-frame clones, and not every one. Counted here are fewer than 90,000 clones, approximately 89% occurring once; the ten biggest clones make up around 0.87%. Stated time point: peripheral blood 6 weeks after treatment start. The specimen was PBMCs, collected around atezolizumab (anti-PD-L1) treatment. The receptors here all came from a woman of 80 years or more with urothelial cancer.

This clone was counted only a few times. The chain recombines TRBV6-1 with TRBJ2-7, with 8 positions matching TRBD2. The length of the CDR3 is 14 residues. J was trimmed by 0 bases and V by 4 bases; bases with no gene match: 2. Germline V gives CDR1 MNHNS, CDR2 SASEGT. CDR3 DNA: TGTGCCAGCAGTGTGCGGGAGGACTCCTACGAGCAGTACTTC. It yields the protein CASSVREDSYEQYF.

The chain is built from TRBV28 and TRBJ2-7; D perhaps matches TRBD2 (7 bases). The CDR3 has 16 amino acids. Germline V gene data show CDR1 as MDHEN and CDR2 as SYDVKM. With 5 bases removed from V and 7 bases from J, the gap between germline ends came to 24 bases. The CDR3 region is CASSGSGGGVKGEQYF. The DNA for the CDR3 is TGTGCCAGCAGTGGGTCGGGGGGCGGCGTCAAGGGAGAGCAGTACTTC.

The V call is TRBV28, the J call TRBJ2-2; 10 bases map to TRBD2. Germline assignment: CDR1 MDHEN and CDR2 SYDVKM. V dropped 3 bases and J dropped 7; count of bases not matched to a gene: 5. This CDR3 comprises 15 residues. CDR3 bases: TGTGCCAGCAGTTTGGGACTAGCGAGAAGCGGGGAGCTGTTTTTT. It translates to CASSLGLARSGELFF.

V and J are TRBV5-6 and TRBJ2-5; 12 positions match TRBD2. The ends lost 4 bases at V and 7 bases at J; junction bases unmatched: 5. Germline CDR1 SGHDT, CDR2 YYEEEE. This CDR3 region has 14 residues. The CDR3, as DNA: TGTGCCAGCAGCAAGACTAGCGGGAGTGGGACCCAGTACTTC. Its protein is CASSKTSGSGTQYF.

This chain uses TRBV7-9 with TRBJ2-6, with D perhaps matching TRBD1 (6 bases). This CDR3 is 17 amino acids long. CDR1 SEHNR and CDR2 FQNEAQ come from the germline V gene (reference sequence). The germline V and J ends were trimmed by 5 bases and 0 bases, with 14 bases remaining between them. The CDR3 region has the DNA TGTGCCAGCAGCCCCCGGGACACTCGCTCTGGGGCCAACGTCCTGACTTTC. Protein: CASSPRDTRSGANVLTF.

CDR3: CSVATATSTDTQYF. For the CDR3, the DNA is TGCAGCGTCGCGACAGCTACTAGCACAGATACGCAGTATTTT. The V gene is TRBV29-1, the J gene TRBJ2-3; the D gene is possibly TRBD1 (5 bases). Germline V lookup: CDR1 SQVTM, CDR2 ANQGSEA. CDR3 length: 14 residues. V lost 6 bases to trimming and J lost 0 bases, with 13 bases between them.

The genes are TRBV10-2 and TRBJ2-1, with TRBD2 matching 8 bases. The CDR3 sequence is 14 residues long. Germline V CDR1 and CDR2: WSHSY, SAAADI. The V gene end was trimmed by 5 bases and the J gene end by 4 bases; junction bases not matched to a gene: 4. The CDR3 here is CASSLAGYYNEQFF. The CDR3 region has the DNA TGCGCCAGCAGTCTAGCGGGTTATTACAATGAGCAGTTCTTC.

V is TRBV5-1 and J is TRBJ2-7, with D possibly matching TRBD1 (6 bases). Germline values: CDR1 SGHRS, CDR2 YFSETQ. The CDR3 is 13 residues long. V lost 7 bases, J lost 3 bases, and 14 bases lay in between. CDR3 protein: CASGQGPNYEQYF. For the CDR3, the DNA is TGCGCCAGCGGGCAGGGGCCAAACTACGAGCAGTACTTC.

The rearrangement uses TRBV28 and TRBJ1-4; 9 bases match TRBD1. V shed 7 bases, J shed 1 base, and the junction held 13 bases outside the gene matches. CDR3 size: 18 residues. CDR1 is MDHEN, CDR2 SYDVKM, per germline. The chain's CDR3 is CASMVPTGGAGTNEKLFF. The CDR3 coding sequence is TGTGCCAGCATGGTCCCGACAGGGGGAGCCGGAACTAATGAAAAACTGTTTTTT.

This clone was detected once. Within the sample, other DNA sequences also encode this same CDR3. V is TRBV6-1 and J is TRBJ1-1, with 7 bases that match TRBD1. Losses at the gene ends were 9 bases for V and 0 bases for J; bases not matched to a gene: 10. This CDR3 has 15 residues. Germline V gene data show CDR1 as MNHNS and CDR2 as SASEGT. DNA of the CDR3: TGTGCCAGTAGCGGACGGGACAGCTTGAACACTGAAGCTTTCTTT. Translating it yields CASSGRDSLNTEAFF.

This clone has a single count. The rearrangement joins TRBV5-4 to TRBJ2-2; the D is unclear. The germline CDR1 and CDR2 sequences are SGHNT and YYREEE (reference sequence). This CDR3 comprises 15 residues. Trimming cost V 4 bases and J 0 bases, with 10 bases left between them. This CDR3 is CASSPREANTGELFF. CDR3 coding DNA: TGTGCCAGCAGCCCAAGAGAGGCGAACACCGGGGAGCTGTTTTTT.

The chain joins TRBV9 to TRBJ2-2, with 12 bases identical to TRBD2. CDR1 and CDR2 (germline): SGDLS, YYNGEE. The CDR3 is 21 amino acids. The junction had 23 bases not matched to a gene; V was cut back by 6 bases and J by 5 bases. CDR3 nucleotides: TGTGCCAGCAACCTAAAACCCCAGAGGGCTAGCGGGAGGGGGCGTACCGGGGAGCTGTTTTTT. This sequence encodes CASNLKPQRASGRGRTGELFF. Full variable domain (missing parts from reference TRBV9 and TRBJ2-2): DSGVTQTPKHLITATGQRVTLRCSPRSGDLSVYWYQQSLDQGLQFLIQYYNGEERAKGNILERFSAQQFPDLHSELNLSSLELGDSALYFCASNLKPQRASGRGRTGELFFGEGSRLTVL.

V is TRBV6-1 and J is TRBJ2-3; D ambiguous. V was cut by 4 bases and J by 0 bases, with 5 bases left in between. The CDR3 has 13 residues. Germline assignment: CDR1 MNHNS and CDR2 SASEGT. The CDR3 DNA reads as TGTGCCAGCAGTGGGCCTAGCACAGATACGCAGTATTTT. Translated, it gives CASSGPSTDTQYF.

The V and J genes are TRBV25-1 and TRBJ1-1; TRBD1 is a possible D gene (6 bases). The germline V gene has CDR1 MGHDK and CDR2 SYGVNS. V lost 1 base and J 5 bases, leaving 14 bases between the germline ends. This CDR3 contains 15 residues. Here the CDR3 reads CASSEWAGESTEAFF. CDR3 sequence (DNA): TGTGCCAGCAGTGAATGGGCAGGGGAAAGTACTGAAGCTTTCTTT.

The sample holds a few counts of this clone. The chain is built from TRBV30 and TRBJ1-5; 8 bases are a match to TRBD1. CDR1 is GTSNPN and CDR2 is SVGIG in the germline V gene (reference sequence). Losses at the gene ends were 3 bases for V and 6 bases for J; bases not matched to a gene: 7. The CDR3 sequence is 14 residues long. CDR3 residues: CAWSGDRGTQPQHF. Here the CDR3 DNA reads TGTGCCTGGAGCGGCGACAGGGGTACTCAGCCCCAGCATTTT.